This T cell receptor (beta chain) was sequenced for a study of beta chain features in type 1 diabetes. Expressed TCRB transcripts got sequenced, as all isolated RNA was reverse transcribed. Sequencing used immunoSEQ multiplex PCR; TCRdb keeps in-frame clones, though not all of them. The sample has a few hundred thousand clones, over 9% seen once. This clone was counted between two and nine times. Its matching antigen is unknown. V trimming: 5 bases; J trimming: 6 bases; junction bases outside the gene matches: 8. CDR3 length: 13 amino acids. From germline, CDR1 is SGHNT and CDR2 YYREEE (reference sequence). Study findings and constraints: Type 1 diabetes patients showed a moderate but significant shortening of TCRB CDR3s in all four CD4+ subsets.

This sequence joins TRBV5-4 and TRBJ2-7; 7 positions agree with TRBD1. This TCR came from a man aged 25 to 40 with type 1 diabetes. The sequenced sample consisted of central memory CD4+ T cells from blood. CDR3 sequence reads: CASRFGQAGEQYF. CDR3 DNA: TGTGCCAGCAGATTTGGACAGGCCGGCGAGCAGTACTTC.